This T cell receptor (beta chain) was identified during a study of cytomegalovirus exposure and HLA in healthy donors. Whole-study results and caveats: A prior analysis recorded that most TCR beta V segments were productive about 87% or about 30% of the time. The authors listed 150 to 200 TCR beta chains as cytomegalovirus-associated.

Between the trimmed V and J ends, which lost 2 bases and 0 bases, there was a span of 11 bases. Germline loops: CDR1 MGHDK, CDR2 SYGVNS. This CDR3 is 15 amino acids long. The PCR contained 60 Vbeta and 13 Jbeta primers. Sequenced by immunoSEQ multiplex PCR; TCRdb stores in-frame clones only, minus some. The sample yields approximately 170,000 clones, approximately 81% seen once. On this clone: No antigen is known for it.

This chain connects TRBV25-1 to TRBJ2-7; D remains unclear. The sequenced material came from PBMCs. This clonotype was obtained from a middle-aged man in good health and CMV-seropositive. CDR3: CASSEGPRSSYEQYF. CDR3 sequence (DNA): TGTGCCAGCAGTGAAGGCCCTAGGAGCTCCTACGAGCAGTACTTC.